This paragraph reports one T cell receptor (beta chain). This sample was included in a study of blood T cell repertoires in COVID-19. Overall study context: Italy, Spain and the United States were the sources of the convalescent and acute COVID-19 samples. PBMCs, B-cell-depleted T cells, or T cells provided the cDNA or gDNA that made up the material.

Germline V gene sequence: CDR1 LGHDT, CDR2 YNNKEL (reference sequence). V lost 0 bases and J 2 bases, leaving 11 bases between the germline ends. The CDR3 has 17 amino acids. Original processing notes: Using reference gene primer amplification, nucleated cell counts were estimated. Profiling relied on immunoSEQ multiplex PCR, and the TCRdb table lists in-frame clones only, not all of them. V, J and clone size derive from that table, while D and trimming were established from the DNA sequence. The sample records 40,000 to 55,000 clones, roughly 88% being singletons. The rearrangement links TRBV3-1 (or the pseudogene TRBV3-2) to TRBJ1-6; D is undetermined. The clonotype originates from a human donor in a cohort sampled during active COVID-19. The sample comprised peripheral blood. The CDR3 DNA follows: TGTGCCAGCAGCCAAGATCCGGGGTCGGCCTATAATTCACCCCTCCACTTT. It encodes CASSQDPGSAYNSPLHF.